This TCR beta chain derives from a study of T cell changes during pregnancy in multiple sclerosis. The germline V gene encodes CDR1 SGHDN and CDR2 FVKESK. This CDR3 has 15 residues. V lost 4 bases and J lost 4, with 13 bases in between. Method: immunoSEQ multiplex PCR; TCRdb's copy keeps in-frame clones and lacks some. This repertoire shows approximately 130,000 clones, about 96% found once; its top ten account for 0.44%. The source of this sequence is a female donor with multiple sclerosis, enrolled in a pregnancy study. The starting material was peripheral blood, obtained after pregnancy. The chain recombines TRBV14 with TRBJ2-2, with a possible D match to TRBD1 (6 bases). CDR3 in DNA: TGTGCCAGCAGCCTAGAAACAGGGTTCACCGGGGAGCTGTTTTTT. Residues: CASSLETGFTGELFF.